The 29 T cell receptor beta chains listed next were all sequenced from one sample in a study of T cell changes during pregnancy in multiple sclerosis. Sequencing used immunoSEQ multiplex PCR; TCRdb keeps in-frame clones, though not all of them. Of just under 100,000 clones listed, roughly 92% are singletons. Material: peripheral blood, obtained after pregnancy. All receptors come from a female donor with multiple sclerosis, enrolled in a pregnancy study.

Here the CDR3 reads CASSSGTSGSDTQYF. The CDR3 nucleotides read TGTGCCAGTAGCTCCGGGACTAGCGGGAGTGATACGCAGTATTTT. The chain joins TRBV19 to TRBJ2-3; 14 bases map to TRBD2. From germline, CDR1 is LNHDA and CDR2 SQIVND (reference sequence). J lost 6 bases, V lost 6 bases, and 5 bases had no gene match. The CDR3 length is 15 residues.

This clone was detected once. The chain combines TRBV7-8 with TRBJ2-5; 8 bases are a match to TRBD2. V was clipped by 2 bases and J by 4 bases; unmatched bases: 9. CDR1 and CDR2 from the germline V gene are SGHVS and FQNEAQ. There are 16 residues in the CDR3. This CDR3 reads CASSLYPGGPGETQYF. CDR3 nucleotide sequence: TGTGCCAGCAGCTTATATCCGGGAGGGCCAGGAGAGACCCAGTACTTC. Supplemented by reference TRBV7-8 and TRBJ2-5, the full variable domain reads GAGVSQSPRYKVAKRGQDVALRCDPISGHVSLFWYQQALGQGPEFLTYFQNEAQLDKSGLPSDRFFAERPEGSVSTLKIQRTQQEDSAVYLCASSLYPGGPGETQYFGPGTRLLVL.

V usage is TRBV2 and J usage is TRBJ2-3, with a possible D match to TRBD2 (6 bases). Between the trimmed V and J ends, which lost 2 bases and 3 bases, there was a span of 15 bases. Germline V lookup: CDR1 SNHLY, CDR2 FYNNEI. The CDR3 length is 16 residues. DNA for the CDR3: TGTGCCAGCAGTGAATCGGCGGGAACGGGGACAGATACGCAGTATTTT. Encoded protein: CASSESAGTGTDTQYF.

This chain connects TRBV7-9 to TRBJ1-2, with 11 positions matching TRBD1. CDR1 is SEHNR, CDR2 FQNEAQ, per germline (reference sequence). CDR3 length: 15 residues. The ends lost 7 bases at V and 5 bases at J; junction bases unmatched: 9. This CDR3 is CASTNRDRGLYGYTF. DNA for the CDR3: TGTGCCAGCACGAACCGGGACAGGGGGTTGTATGGCTACACCTTC. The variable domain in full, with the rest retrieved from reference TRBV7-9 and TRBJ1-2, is DTGVSQNPRHKITKRGQNVTFRCDPISEHNRLYWYRQTLGQGPEFLTYFQNEAQLEKSRLLSDRFSAERPKGSFSTLEIQRTEQGDSAMYLCASTNRDRGLYGYTFGSGTRLTVV.

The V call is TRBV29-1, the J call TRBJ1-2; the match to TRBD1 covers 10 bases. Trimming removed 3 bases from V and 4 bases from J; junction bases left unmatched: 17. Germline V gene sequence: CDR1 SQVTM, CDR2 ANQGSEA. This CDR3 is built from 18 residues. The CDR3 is CSVDAPTGGASNSYGYTF. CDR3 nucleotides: TGCAGCGTTGATGCCCCGACAGGGGGCGCCTCTAATTCCTATGGCTACACCTTC.

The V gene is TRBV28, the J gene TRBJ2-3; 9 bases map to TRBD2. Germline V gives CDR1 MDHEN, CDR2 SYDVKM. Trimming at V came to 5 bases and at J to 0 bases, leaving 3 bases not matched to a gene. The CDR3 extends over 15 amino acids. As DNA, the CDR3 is TGTGCCAGCAGTCTAACTAGCGGGAGCACAGATACGCAGTATTTT. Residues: CASSLTSGSTDTQYF.

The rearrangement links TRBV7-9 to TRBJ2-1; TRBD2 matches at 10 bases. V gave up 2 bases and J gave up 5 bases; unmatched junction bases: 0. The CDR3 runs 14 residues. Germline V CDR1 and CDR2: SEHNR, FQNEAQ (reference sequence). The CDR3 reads CASSLLAGDNEQFF. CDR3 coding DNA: TGTGCCAGCAGCTTACTAGCGGGAGACAATGAGCAGTTCTTC.

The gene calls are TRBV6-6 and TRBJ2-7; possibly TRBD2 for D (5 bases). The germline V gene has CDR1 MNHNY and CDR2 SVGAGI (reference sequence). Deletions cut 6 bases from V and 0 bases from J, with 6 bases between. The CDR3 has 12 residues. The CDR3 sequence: CASSRDSYEQYF. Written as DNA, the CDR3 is TGTGCCAGCAGCCGGGACTCCTACGAGCAGTACTTC.

In nucleotides, the CDR3 is TGTGCCAGCAGTTTATCGGAGACAGGGCTTCAGCCCCAGCATTTT. This gives the protein CASSLSETGLQPQHF. The chain joins TRBV28 to TRBJ1-5; 7 bases are shared with TRBD1. Germline CDR1 MDHEN, CDR2 SYDVKM. This CDR3 has 15 residues. V lost 1 base, J lost 6 bases, and 6 bases stayed unmatched. Filled out from reference TRBV28 and TRBJ1-5, the complete variable domain reads DVKVTQSSRYLVKRTGEKVFLECVQDMDHENMFWYRQDPGLGLRLIYFSYDVKMKEKGDIPEGYSVSREKKERFSLILESASTNQTSMYLCASSLSETGLQPQHFGDGTRLSIL.

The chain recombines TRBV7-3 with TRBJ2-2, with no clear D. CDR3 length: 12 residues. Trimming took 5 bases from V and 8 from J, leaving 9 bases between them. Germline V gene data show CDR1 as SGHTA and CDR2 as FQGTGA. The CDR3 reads CASSRGRGELFF. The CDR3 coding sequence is TGTGCCAGCAGCCGTGGCAGAGGGGAGCTGTTTTTT. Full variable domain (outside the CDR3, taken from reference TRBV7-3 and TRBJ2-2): GAGVSQTPSNKVTEKGKYVELRCDPISGHTALYWYRQSLGQGPEFLIYFQGTGAADDSGLPNDRFFAVRPEGSVSTLKIQRTERGDSAVYLCASSRGRGELFFGEGSRLTVL.

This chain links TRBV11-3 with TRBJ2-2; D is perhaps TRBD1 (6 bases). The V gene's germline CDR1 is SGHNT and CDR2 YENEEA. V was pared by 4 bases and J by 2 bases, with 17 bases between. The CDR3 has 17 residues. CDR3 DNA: TGTGCCAGCAGCTCCATTTGGGGACATTCTAACACCGGGGAGCTGTTTTTT. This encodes CASSSIWGHSNTGELFF.

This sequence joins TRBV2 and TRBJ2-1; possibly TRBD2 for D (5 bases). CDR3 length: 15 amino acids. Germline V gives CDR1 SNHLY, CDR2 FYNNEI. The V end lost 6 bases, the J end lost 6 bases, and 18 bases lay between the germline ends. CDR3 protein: CASRDSLVGANEQFF. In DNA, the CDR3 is TGTGCCAGCAGGGACTCACTAGTGGGCGCCAATGAGCAGTTCTTC.

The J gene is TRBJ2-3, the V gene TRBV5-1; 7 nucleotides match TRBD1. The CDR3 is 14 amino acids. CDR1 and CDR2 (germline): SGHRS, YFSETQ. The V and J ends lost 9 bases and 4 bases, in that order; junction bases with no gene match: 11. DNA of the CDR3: TGCGCCACCGCAGTATCTACAGGGGCAGATACGCAGTATTTT. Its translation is CATAVSTGADTQYF.

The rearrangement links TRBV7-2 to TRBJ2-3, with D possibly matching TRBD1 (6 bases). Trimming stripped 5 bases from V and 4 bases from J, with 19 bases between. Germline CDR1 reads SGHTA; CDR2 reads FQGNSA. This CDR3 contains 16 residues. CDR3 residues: CASSGRTASLADTQYF. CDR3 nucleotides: TGTGCCAGCAGCGGACGGACAGCCTCGTTGGCAGATACGCAGTATTTT.

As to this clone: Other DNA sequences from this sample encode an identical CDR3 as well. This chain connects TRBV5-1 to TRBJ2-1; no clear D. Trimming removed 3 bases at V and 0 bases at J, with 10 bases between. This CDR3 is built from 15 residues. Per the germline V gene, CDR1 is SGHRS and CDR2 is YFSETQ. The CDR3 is CASSSTTSSYNEQFF. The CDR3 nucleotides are TGCGCCAGCAGCTCCACTACCAGCTCCTACAATGAGCAGTTCTTC.

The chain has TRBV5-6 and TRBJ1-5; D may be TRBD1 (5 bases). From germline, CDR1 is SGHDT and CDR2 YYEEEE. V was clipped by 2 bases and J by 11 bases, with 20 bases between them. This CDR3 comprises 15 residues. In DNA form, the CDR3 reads TGTGCCAGCAGCTTCAACGCGGGGCATAGGTCGTCCCAGCATTTT. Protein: CASSFNAGHRSSQHF. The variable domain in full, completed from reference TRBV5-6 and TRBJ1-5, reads DAGVTQSPTHLIKTRGQQVTLRCSPKSGHDTVSWYQQALGQGPQFIFQYYEEEERQRGNFPDRFSGHQFPNYSSELNVNALLLGDSALYLCASSFNAGHRSSQHFGDGTRLSIL.

In nucleotides, the CDR3 is TGTGCCAGCACGAGGGGAGGGTTCCACGAGCAGTACTTC. Translating it yields CASTRGGFHEQYF. The V call is TRBV27, the J call TRBJ2-7, with TRBD2 identical over 7 bases. This CDR3 has 13 amino acids. Germline values: CDR1 MNHEY, CDR2 SMNVEV (reference sequence). Trimming cost V 7 bases and J 5 bases; bases outside gene matches: 8.

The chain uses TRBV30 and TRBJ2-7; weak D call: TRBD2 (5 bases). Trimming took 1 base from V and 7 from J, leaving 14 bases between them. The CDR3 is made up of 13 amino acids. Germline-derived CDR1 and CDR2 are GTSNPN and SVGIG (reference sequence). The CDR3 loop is CAWSEQYPGEQYF. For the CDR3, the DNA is TGTGCCTGGAGTGAACAGTACCCGGGGGAGCAGTACTTC.

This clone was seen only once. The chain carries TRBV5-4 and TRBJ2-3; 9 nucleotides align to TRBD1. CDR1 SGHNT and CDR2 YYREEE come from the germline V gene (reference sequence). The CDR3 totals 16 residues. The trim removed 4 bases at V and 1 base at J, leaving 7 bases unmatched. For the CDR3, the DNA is TGTGCCAGCAGCATGAACAGGGGGCTGGGCACAGATACGCAGTATTTT. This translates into CASSMNRGLGTDTQYF.

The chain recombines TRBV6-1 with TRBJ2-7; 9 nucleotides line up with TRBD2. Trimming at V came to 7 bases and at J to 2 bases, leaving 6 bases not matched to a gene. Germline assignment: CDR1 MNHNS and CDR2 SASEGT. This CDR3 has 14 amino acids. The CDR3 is CASNLGGRAYEQYF. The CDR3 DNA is TGTGCCAGCAATCTCGGCGGGAGGGCCTACGAGCAGTACTTC.

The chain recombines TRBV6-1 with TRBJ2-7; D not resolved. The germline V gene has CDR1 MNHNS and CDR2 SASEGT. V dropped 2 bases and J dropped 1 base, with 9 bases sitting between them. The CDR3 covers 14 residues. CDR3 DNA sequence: TGTGCCAGCAGTGAACAAAGGAGATCCTACGAGCAGTACTTC. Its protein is CASSEQRRSYEQYF.

CDR3 loop: CASSTLRQGNYGYTF. CDR3 nucleotides: TGTGCCAGTAGTACCCTCCGACAGGGAAACTATGGCTACACCTTC. V is TRBV19 and J is TRBJ1-2; TRBD1 aligns across 7 bases. V lost 4 bases to trimming and J lost 2 bases; unmatched junction nucleotides: 7. The CDR3 runs to 15 residues. Germline CDR1 reads LNHDA; CDR2 reads SQIVND (reference sequence). Combining the CDR3 with reference TRBV19 and TRBJ1-2 gives the whole variable domain DGGITQSPKYLFRKEGQNVTLSCEQNLNHDAMYWYRQDPGQGLRLIYYSQIVNDFQKGDIAEGYSVSREKKESFPLTVTSAQKNPTAFYLCASSTLRQGNYGYTFGSGTRLTVV.

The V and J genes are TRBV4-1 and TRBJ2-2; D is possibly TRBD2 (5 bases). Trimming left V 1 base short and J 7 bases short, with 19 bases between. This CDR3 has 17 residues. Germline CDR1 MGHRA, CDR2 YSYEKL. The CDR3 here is CASSQALLLEPNGELFF. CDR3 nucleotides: TGCGCCAGCAGCCAAGCCCTCTTACTAGAACCCAACGGGGAGCTGTTTTTT.

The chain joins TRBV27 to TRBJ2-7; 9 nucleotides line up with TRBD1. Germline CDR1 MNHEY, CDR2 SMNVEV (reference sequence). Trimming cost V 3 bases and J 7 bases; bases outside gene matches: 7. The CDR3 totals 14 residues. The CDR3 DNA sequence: TGTGCCAGCAGTTTCAGGGACAGGGCTCGGGAGCAGTACTTC. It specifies CASSFRDRAREQYF.

The CDR3 region has the DNA TGTGCCAGCAGCGACGCCGGACTAGCGGGAACCAGCTCCTACAATGAGCAGTTCTTC. Translated, it gives CASSDAGLAGTSSYNEQFF. The chain uses TRBV7-9 and TRBJ2-1; 12 bases map to TRBD2. The CDR3 contains 19 residues. The germline V gene has CDR1 SEHNR and CDR2 FQNEAQ (reference sequence). Trimming cost V 5 bases and J 0 bases; bases outside gene matches: 11.

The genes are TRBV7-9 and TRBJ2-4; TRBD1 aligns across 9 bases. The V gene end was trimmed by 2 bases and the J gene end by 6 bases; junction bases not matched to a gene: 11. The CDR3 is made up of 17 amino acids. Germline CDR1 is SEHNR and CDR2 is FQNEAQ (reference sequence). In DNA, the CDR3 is TGTGCCAGCAGCTTAACTACTTCACAGGGGGCGGTAAACATTCAGTACTTC. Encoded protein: CASSLTTSQGAVNIQYF. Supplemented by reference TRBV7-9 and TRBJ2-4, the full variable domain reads DTGVSQNPRHKITKRGQNVTFRCDPISEHNRLYWYRQTLGQGPEFLTYFQNEAQLEKSRLLSDRFSAERPKGSFSTLEIQRTEQGDSAMYLCASSLTTSQGAVNIQYFGAGTRLSVL.

This CDR3 is CASAQYGLGPQETQYF. CDR3 coding DNA: TGCGCCAGCGCCCAGTACGGACTAGGACCTCAAGAGACCCAGTACTTC. The chain combines TRBV4-1 with TRBJ2-5, with 7 nucleotides matching TRBD2. Germline V lookup: CDR1 MGHRA, CDR2 YSYEKL. V was clipped by 8 bases and J by 2 bases; unmatched bases: 14. The CDR3 covers 16 residues.

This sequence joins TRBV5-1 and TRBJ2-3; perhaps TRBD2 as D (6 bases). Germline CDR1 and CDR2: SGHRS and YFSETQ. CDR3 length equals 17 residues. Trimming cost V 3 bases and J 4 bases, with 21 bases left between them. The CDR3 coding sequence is TGCGCCAGCAGCTGGACCGTGGGGGGTTTTCGTGCAGATACGCAGTATTTT. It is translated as CASSWTVGGFRADTQYF. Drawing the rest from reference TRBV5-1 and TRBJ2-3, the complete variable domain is KAGVTQTPRYLIKTRGQQVTLSCSPISGHRSVSWYQQTPGQGLQFLFEYFSETQRNKGNFPGRFSGRQFSNSRSEMNVSTLELGDSALYLCASSWTVGGFRADTQYFGPGTRLTVL.

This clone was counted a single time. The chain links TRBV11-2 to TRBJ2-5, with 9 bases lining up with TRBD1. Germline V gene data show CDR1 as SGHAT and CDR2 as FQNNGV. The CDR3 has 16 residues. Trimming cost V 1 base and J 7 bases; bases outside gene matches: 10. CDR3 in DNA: TGTGCCAGCAGCTTAGGGGGGACAGGGCCCTTTTCGACCCAGTACTTC. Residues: CASSLGGTGPFSTQYF.